Presented here are 21 T cell receptor beta chains from one specimen sequenced in a study of T cells in Graves' hyperthyroidism and ophthalmopathy. The CDR3 regions of TCR beta were amplified from RNA transcripts. The HTBI set primed first-round TCR CDR3 RT-PCR. A single record per CDR3 protein comes from TCRdb applying MiXCR to the multiplex PCR reads. The sample holds about 400,000 distinct CDR3 sequences, approximately 14% seen once. The sequenced sample was blood. The receptors were sampled from a woman aged 60-75 years with Graves' ophthalmopathy.

This clonotype has a handful of counts. A read error may be the cause here, since a much bigger clone is one base away. The chain recombines TRBV12-3 or TRBV12-4 with TRBJ1-1, with a tentative D call TRBD1 (5 bases). The CDR3 extends over 15 amino acids. V dropped 1 base and J dropped 2 bases, with 11 bases sitting between them. The CDR3 region has the DNA TGTGCCAGCAGTTTAGGAGGCAGGGATAACACTGAAGCTTTCTTT. Its translation: CASSLGGRDNTEAFF.

The table lists this clonotype with many counts. The rearrangement uses TRBV28 and TRBJ1-2; D unresolved. Germline values: CDR1 MDHEN, CDR2 SYDVKM. The CDR3 length is 15 residues. V dropped 6 bases and J dropped 5 bases, with 19 bases sitting between them. CDR3 DNA: TGTGCCAGCAGCTTACCCCCGGGAGCGGGGTATGGCTACACCTTC. Amino acids: CASSLPPGAGYGYTF.

This clonotype was seen at least ten times. V and J are TRBV2 and TRBJ2-5, with 9 bases lining up with TRBD1. J gave up 4 bases and V 6 bases, and 0 bases lay outside the gene matches. The CDR3 sequence is 12 residues long. CDR1 and CDR2 from the germline V gene are SNHLY and FYNNEI. CDR3 amino acids: CASRDRGETQYF. The CDR3 DNA sequence: TGTGCCAGCAGGGACAGGGGAGAGACCCAGTACTTC.

The table lists this clonotype with a few counts. The rearrangement uses TRBV6-1 and TRBJ2-2; D unclear. Germline assignment: CDR1 MNHNS and CDR2 SASEGT. CDR3 length: 16 residues. Trimming pared 4 bases from V and 5 bases from J, leaving 17 bases between. The CDR3 coding sequence is TGTGCCAGCAGTGCAATTAGGGCGAGTGAGACCGGGGAGCTGTTTTTT. Protein: CASSAIRASETGELFF.

The sample holds many counts of this clonotype. V usage is TRBV28 and J usage is TRBJ1-1; D might be TRBD1 (6 bases). Germline CDR1 MDHEN, CDR2 SYDVKM. The CDR3 contains 14 residues. V was cut by 6 bases and J by 1 base, with 12 bases left in between. The CDR3 reads CASSIGGANTEAFF. The CDR3 DNA is TGTGCCAGCAGCATTGGGGGCGCGAACACTGAAGCTTTCTTT.

This clonotype was observed many times. This rearrangement joins TRBV3-1 to TRBJ2-5; possibly TRBD1 for D (5 bases). CDR1 and CDR2 (germline): LGHDT, YNNKEL (reference sequence). This CDR3 is built from 16 residues. Trimming removed 2 bases at V and 8 bases at J, with 21 bases between. The CDR3 protein is CASSQRSRQPVETQYF. As DNA, the CDR3 is TGTGCCAGCAGCCAACGTTCTCGACAGCCTGTTGAAACCCAGTACTTC.

As for this clonotype: One junction end does not reproduce the germline sequence, and a read error may be involved. J is TRBJ1-1 and V is TRBV6-1, with unresolved D. This CDR3 spans 14 amino acids. Germline V gene data show CDR1 as MNHNS and CDR2 as SASEGT. The CDR3, as DNA: TGTGCCAGCTCGAACAAACCCTCGAACACTAAAGCTTTCTTT. This translates into CASSNKPSNTKAFF.

This clonotype was detected ten times or more. The chain employs TRBV11-2 and TRBJ2-7; perhaps TRBD2 as D (6 bases). This CDR3 is 16 amino acids long. From germline, CDR1 is SGHAT and CDR2 FQNNGV. Between the trimmed V and J ends, which lost 2 bases and 4 bases, there was a span of 18 bases. The chain's CDR3 is CASSLLSGADIYEQYF. The DNA for the CDR3 is TGTGCCAGCAGCTTATTATCGGGAGCGGACATATACGAGCAGTACTTC.

The chain employs TRBV10-1 and TRBJ2-7; unclear D gene. The CDR3 has 13 residues. V shed 8 bases and J shed 4 bases, with 15 bases lying between them. Germline CDR1 reads WNHNN; CDR2 reads SYGVQD (reference sequence). Here the CDR3 reads CASSSSDRYEQYF. CDR3 sequence (DNA): TGCGCCAGCTCCTCCTCTGATCGTTACGAGCAGTACTTC.

This clonotype was seen only once. The genes are TRBV6-1 and TRBJ2-7; 8 bases match TRBD1. Trimming removed 8 bases from V and 8 bases from J; junction bases left unmatched: 14. CDR1 and CDR2 (germline): MNHNS, SASEGT. This CDR3 has 14 amino acids. The CDR3 DNA reads as TGTGCCAGCCTGCCGGGACAGGAAAAATCTAAGCAGTACTTC. Its translation is CASLPGQEKSKQYF.

This clonotype was detected many times. V gene TRBV12-3 or TRBV12-4 combines with J gene TRBJ2-7, with 10 bases aligning to TRBD1. V lost 6 bases, J lost 5 bases, and 7 bases stayed unmatched. CDR3 length equals 14 residues. The CDR3 sequence: CASSRSTGGDEQYF. The CDR3 DNA is TGTGCCAGCAGCCGATCGACAGGGGGCGACGAGCAGTACTTC.

The chain carries TRBV20-1 and TRBJ1-1; D possibly corresponds to TRBD1 (6 bases). Trimming left V 5 bases short and J 6 bases short, with 22 bases between. The CDR3 runs 15 residues. The germline V gene encodes CDR1 DFQATT and CDR2 SNEGSKA (reference sequence). The CDR3: CSAGGGGRDFSEAFF. DNA of the CDR3: TGCAGTGCTGGAGGGGGGGGGAGGGATTTCTCTGAAGCTTTCTTT.

This clonotype was counted between two and nine times. The chain has TRBV3-1 and TRBJ1-2; unclear D gene. Germline V gives CDR1 LGHDT, CDR2 YNNKEL (reference sequence). The CDR3 contains 14 residues. Deletions cut 1 base from V and 3 bases from J, with 9 bases between. CDR3 sequence: CASSQGPGDYGYTF. In DNA, the CDR3 is TGTGCCAGCAGCCAAGGTCCCGGGGACTATGGCTACACCTTC.

In this sample, this clonotype turned up many times. This chain joins TRBV2 and TRBJ1-6; unclear D gene. This CDR3 has 15 amino acids. CDR1 SNHLY and CDR2 FYNNEI come from the germline V gene. V lost 3 bases to trimming and J lost 7 bases, with 13 bases between them. For the CDR3, the DNA is TGTGCCAGCAGTGAGACACCGAGCCAAAATTCACCCCTCCACTTT. Translation: CASSETPSQNSPLHF.

At least ten counts were recorded for this clonotype. This chain joins TRBV30 and TRBJ1-6, with no clear D. V lost 5 bases and J 5 bases, leaving 10 bases between the germline ends. In germline, CDR1 is GTSNPN, CDR2 SVGIG (reference sequence). This CDR3 is built from 13 residues. In nucleotides, the CDR3 is TGTGCCTGGGCTCGCGGGGATAATTCACCCCTCCACTTT. Translation: CAWARGDNSPLHF.

The table lists this clonotype with many counts. This chain links TRBV5-8 with TRBJ2-1, with 8 bases lining up with TRBD1. The V and J ends lost 4 bases and 2 bases, in that order; junction bases with no gene match: 11. CDR1 and CDR2 (germline): SGHTS, YDEGEE. This CDR3 spans 17 amino acids. The CDR3 protein is CASSPRQGQFPYNEQFF. CDR3 nucleotide sequence: TGTGCCAGCAGCCCCCGACAGGGGCAATTCCCCTACAATGAGCAGTTCTTC.

This sequence joins TRBV11-2 and TRBJ2-1; the D call may be TRBD1 or TRBD2 (5 bases each). Trimming took off 1 base at V and 2 bases at J, with 12 bases between the two ends. Germline CDR1 is SGHAT and CDR2 is FQNNGV. The CDR3 is 16 residues long. This CDR3 is CASSLAPGTPYNEQFF. The CDR3, as DNA: TGTGCCAGCAGCTTAGCTCCAGGGACCCCCTACAATGAGCAGTTCTTC.

This clonotype was found a few times. J is TRBJ1-1 and V is TRBV4-1; weak D call: TRBD1 (5 bases). V lost 1 base and J 3 bases, leaving 6 bases between the germline ends. The CDR3 extends over 13 amino acids. Germline V lookup: CDR1 MGHRA, CDR2 YSYEKL. DNA for the CDR3: TGCGCCAGCAGCCAAGTGGGGGACACTGAAGCTTTCTTT. Translated, it gives CASSQVGDTEAFF.

This clonotype has a handful of counts. V usage is TRBV12-3 or TRBV12-4 and J usage is TRBJ2-2, with TRBD2 identical over 7 bases. Trimming took 3 bases from V and 1 from J; bases not matched to a gene: 5. The CDR3 contains 16 residues. CDR3: CASSFSLAENTGELFF. Here the CDR3 DNA reads TGTGCCAGCAGTTTCTCCCTAGCGGAGAACACCGGGGAGCTGTTTTTT.

This clonotype was observed many times. The V gene is TRBV12-3 or TRBV12-4, the J gene TRBJ2-7; 7 bases line up with TRBD1. The trim removed 6 bases at V and 2 bases at J, leaving 7 bases unmatched. The CDR3 contains 14 residues. The CDR3 sequence: CASSPGQEPYEQYF. CDR3 nucleotides: TGTGCCAGCAGCCCAGGACAGGAACCCTACGAGCAGTACTTC.

This clonotype was seen a few times. The V gene is TRBV6-2 or TRBV6-3, the J gene TRBJ1-1; D unresolved. Germline assignment: CDR1 MNHEY and CDR2 SVGEGT. Trimming cost V 2 bases and J 11 bases, with 21 bases left between them. The length of the CDR3 is 15 residues. CDR3 DNA sequence: TGTGCCAGCAGTTACCCATCAGAAATCACCCGGCTGGCTTTCTTT. Translated: CASSYPSEITRLAFF.